The source of this TCR beta chain is a study of cytomegalovirus exposure and HLA in healthy donors. PCR was performed using 60 Vbeta and 13 Jbeta primers. Repertoires were generated with immunoSEQ multiplex PCR, while TCRdb's copy carries only in-frame clones and drops some. This sample yields over 150,000 clones, of which 85% are seen a single time; 1% belongs to the top ten. Germline CDR1 is MNHNS and CDR2 is SASEGT. V gave up 2 bases and J gave up 4 bases; unmatched junction bases: 15. This CDR3 is 18 amino acids long. The sequenced sample consisted of PBMCs. The chain has TRBV6-1 and TRBJ2-3; TRBD2 aligns across 7 bases. This clonotype was obtained from a boy under 10 years old in good health and CMV-seronegative. CDR3 nucleotide sequence: TGTGCCAGCAGTGAATTGGTTCATGGCGGGGGATCCGCAGATACGCAGTATTTT. As protein: CASSELVHGGGSADTQYF.